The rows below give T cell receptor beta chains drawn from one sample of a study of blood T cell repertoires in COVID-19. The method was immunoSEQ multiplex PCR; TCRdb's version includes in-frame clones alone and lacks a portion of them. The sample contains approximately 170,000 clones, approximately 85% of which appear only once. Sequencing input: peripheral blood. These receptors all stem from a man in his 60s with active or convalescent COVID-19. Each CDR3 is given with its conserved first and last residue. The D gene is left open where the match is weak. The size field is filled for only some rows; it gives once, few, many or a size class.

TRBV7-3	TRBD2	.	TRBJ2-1	TGTGCCAGCAGCTTAGCTCTAGCGGGGTACAATGAGCAGTTCTTC	CASSLALAGYNEQFF
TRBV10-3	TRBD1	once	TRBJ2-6	TGTGCCATCAGTGGTTCACAGGGGAGCTCTGGGGCCAACGTCCTGACTTTC	CAISGSQGSSGANVLTF
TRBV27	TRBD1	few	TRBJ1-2	TGTGCCAGCAGTTTAGGACAGGGCGCTGGCTACACCTTC	CASSLGQGAGYTF
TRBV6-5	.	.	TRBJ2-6	TGTGCCAGCAAGAACAATGGGGCCAACGTCCTGACTTTC	CASKNNGANVLTF
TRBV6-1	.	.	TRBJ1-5	TGTGCCAGCAGTGATGGAACAGTTAGCAATCAGCCCCAGCATTTT	CASSDGTVSNQPQHF
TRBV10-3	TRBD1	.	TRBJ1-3	TGTGCCATCAGTGAGTCAGGGCTCAGAGACAGGGGGCGAGGAAACACCATATATTTT	CAISESGLRDRGRGNTIYF
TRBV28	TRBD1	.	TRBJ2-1	TGTGCCAGCAGTGCTGGGACAGGGAGCGGGATTACCTACAATGAGCAGTTCTTC	CASSAGTGSGITYNEQFF
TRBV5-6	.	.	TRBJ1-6	TGTGCCAGCAGCTTGGCCCGGGACATTTCACCCCTCCACTTT	CASSLARDISPLHF
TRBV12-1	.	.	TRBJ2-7	TGTGCCAGCAGCTCTCACATAGCGGGATTTCCCTACGAGCAGTACTTC	CASSSHIAGFPYEQYF
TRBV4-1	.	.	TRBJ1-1	TGCGCCAGCAGCCAAGGCGCAGGACCCCGGGAAACTGAAGCTTTCTTT	CASSQGAGPRETEAFF
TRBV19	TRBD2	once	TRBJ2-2	TGTGCCAGTATGTGGACCGGGGGGGTAAGGACCGGGGAGCTGTTTTTT	CASMWTGGVRTGELFF
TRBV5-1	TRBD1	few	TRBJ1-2	TGCGCCAGCAGCTCAACCGGGACAGGGGGCCTGGGCTACACCTTC	CASSSTGTGGLGYTF
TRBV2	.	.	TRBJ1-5	TGTGCCAGCAGGGACTCCTCGGGACCCCAGCATTTT	CASRDSSGPQHF
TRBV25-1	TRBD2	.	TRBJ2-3	TGTGCCAGCAGTGATAGCGGGAGCTCGAGTACGCAGTATTTT	CASSDSGSSSTQYF
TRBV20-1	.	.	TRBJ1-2	TGCAGTGCTCCCGTGGGCTCCTACACCTTC	CSAPVGSYTF
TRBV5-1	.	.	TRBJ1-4	TGCGCCAGCAGCTTGGACCCGACAGTATCTAATGAAAAACTGTTTTTT	CASSLDPTVSNEKLFF